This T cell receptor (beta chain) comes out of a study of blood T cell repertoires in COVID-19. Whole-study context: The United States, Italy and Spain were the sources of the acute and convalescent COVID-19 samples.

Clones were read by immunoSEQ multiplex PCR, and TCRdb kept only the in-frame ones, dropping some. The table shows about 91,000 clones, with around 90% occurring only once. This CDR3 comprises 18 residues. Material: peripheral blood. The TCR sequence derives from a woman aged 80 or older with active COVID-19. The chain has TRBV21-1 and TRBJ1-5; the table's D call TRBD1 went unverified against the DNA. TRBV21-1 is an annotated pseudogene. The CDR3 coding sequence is TGTGCCAGCAGCAAAGAATACTCTAGGCAGGGGTGGATTCAGCCCCAGCATTTT. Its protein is CASSKEYSRQGWIQPQHF.